This TCR beta chain was profiled in a study of T cell responses to AZD1222 COVID-19 vaccine. General study results and limits: The study sampled repertoires only after the peak T cell response. Across the whole spike, CD4 TCRs peaked at regions 160-218 and 743-854. Clonal diversity was possibly underestimated, and the donors were mostly white British, with more females.

About this clone itself: Its cognate antigen is unknown.

The data were produced by immunoSEQ multiplex PCR, yet TCRdb's version contains in-frame clones alone and is incomplete. Of some 100,000 clones listed, approximately 89% are singletons. With 5 bases clipped from V and 5 bases from J, the junction kept 11 bases outside the gene matches. This CDR3 is 15 amino acids long. Germline V gene sequence: CDR1 SGHAT, CDR2 FQNNGV. The chain recombines TRBV11-2 with TRBJ2-7; TRBD2 agrees at 8 bases. Material: peripheral blood, obtained 28 days after the second AZD1222 dose. The clonotype comes from an adult who received the AZD1222 COVID-19 vaccine. CDR3 sequence: CASSPFRGGLNEQYF. CDR3 sequence (DNA): TGTGCCAGCAGCCCCTTTCGGGGGGGCCTGAACGAGCAGTACTTC.